Following are 29 T cell receptor beta chains from one sample sequenced in a study of cytomegalovirus exposure and HLA in healthy donors. Use of 60 Vbeta and 13 Jbeta primers characterized the PCR. Libraries were prepared by immunoSEQ multiplex PCR; TCRdb keeps only in-frame clonotypes and omits some of them. The sample has 150,000 to 200,000 clones, 65% to 80% seen once. Sequencing input: PBMCs. The receptors come from a woman aged 25 to 45 in good health and CMV-seropositive.

The chain couples TRBV11-2 to TRBJ2-1, with a possible D match to TRBD2 (6 bases). The V gene lost 5 bases and the J gene lost 0 bases, with 14 bases spanning the gap. Germline loops: CDR1 SGHAT, CDR2 FQNNGV. The length of the CDR3 is 16 residues. CDR3 residues: CASSPVGRSSYNEQFF. Written as DNA, the CDR3 is TGTGCCAGCAGCCCGGTAGGGAGGAGCTCCTACAATGAGCAGTTCTTC.

The J gene is TRBJ1-2, the V gene TRBV5-4; D uncertain. Germline V gene lookup returns CDR1 SGHNT and CDR2 YYREEE (reference sequence). V was clipped by 4 bases and J by 0 bases, with 10 bases between them. The CDR3 extends over 14 amino acids. In DNA form, the CDR3 reads TGTGCCAGCAGCGTCGACATTACTAACTATGGCTACACCTTC. It translates to CASSVDITNYGYTF. Full variable domain (missing parts from reference TRBV5-4 and TRBJ1-2): ETGVTQSPTHLIKTRGQQVTLRCSSQSGHNTVSWYQQALGQGPQFIFQYYREEENGRGNFPPRFSGLQFPNYSSELNVNALELDDSALYLCASSVDITNYGYTFGSGTRLTVV.

The chain couples TRBV6-5 to TRBJ1-6; D is uncertain. The V end was cut by 6 bases, the J end by 3 bases, with 12 bases between. The CDR3 contains 15 residues. Germline V lookup: CDR1 MNHEY, CDR2 SVGAGI. Written as DNA, the CDR3 is TGTGCCAGCAGCTTACAGTTTTTCTATAATTCACCCCTCCACTTT. Translated, it gives CASSLQFFYNSPLHF.

This clone occurred once. The chain combines TRBV27 with TRBJ2-2, with TRBD1 identical over 10 bases. Trimming took 5 bases from V and 6 from J; bases not matched to a gene: 9. The CDR3 extends over 16 amino acids. Germline V lookup: CDR1 MNHEY, CDR2 SMNVEV (reference sequence). The CDR3 sequence: CASSTLGQGDAGELFF. The DNA for the CDR3 is TGTGCCAGCAGTACCCTAGGACAGGGGGACGCCGGGGAGCTGTTTTTT.

This chain links TRBV7-7 with TRBJ2-1, with D possibly being TRBD2 (6 bases). The V end was cut by 1 base, the J end by 10 bases, with 11 bases between. The CDR3 is 13 residues long. In germline, CDR1 is SSHAT, CDR2 FNYEAQ (reference sequence). In nucleotides, the CDR3 is TGTGCCAGCAGCTTAGGGAGGGGTGACGAGCAGTTCTTC. Its translation is CASSLGRGDEQFF.

This chain connects TRBV4-1 to TRBJ2-5, with unresolved D. From germline, CDR1 is MGHRA and CDR2 YSYEKL. The CDR3 is made up of 13 amino acids. V was shortened by 1 base and J by 2 bases, with 5 bases between the two germline ends. CDR3 nucleotides: TGCGCCAGCAGCCAAGGCCTACAAGAGACCCAGTACTTC. Amino acid sequence: CASSQGLQETQYF.

The chain carries TRBV5-8 and TRBJ1-4; tentative D call: TRBD1 (5 bases). The CDR3 sequence is 16 residues long. Trimming pared 4 bases from V and 5 bases from J, leaving 18 bases between. CDR1 and CDR2 from the germline V gene are SGHTS and YDEGEE. CDR3 in DNA: TGTGCCAGCAGCCCGGACGGCTGGGGCCTCAATGAAAAACTGTTTTTT. This gives the protein CASSPDGWGLNEKLFF.

V usage is TRBV27 and J usage is TRBJ1-2; TRBD1 might be the D (5 bases). This CDR3 comprises 13 residues. Germline CDR1 is MNHEY and CDR2 is SMNVEV (reference sequence). The V end was cut by 5 bases, the J end by 4 bases, with 11 bases between. This chain's CDR3 is CASSHDRSYGYTF. CDR3 bases: TGTGCCAGCAGTCATGACAGATCCTATGGCTACACCTTC.

The rearrangement uses TRBV6-5 and TRBJ1-1; TRBD1 agrees at 9 bases. V dropped 6 bases and J dropped 8; count of bases not matched to a gene: 10. In germline, CDR1 is MNHEY, CDR2 SVGAGI. The CDR3 sequence is 14 residues long. The CDR3 region is CASRPGTGFSEAFF. CDR3 coding DNA: TGTGCCAGCAGGCCCGGGACAGGGTTTTCCGAAGCTTTCTTT.

V is TRBV10-3 and J is TRBJ2-5, with D maybe TRBD2 (7 bases). This CDR3 contains 14 residues. Germline CDR1 is ENHRY and CDR2 is SYGVKD. Between the trimmed V and J ends, which lost 2 bases and 5 bases, there was a span of 12 bases. The CDR3: CAISEVGGQETQYF. DNA of the CDR3: TGTGCCATCAGTGAGGTGGGGGGGCAGGAGACCCAGTACTTC.

The chain links TRBV7-2 to TRBJ2-7, with D perhaps TRBD2 (5 bases). The CDR3 is made up of 15 amino acids. Trimming took 1 base from V and 3 from J, leaving 13 bases between them. Germline V lookup: CDR1 SGHTA, CDR2 FQGNSA. CDR3 nucleotides: TGTGCCAGCAGCTTAGGTCCGGGATTCCTCTACGAGCAGTACTTC. It encodes CASSLGPGFLYEQYF.

The rearrangement uses TRBV4-1 and TRBJ2-3, with 8 positions matching TRBD2. V shed 4 bases and J 5 bases; nucleotides not matched to a gene: 8. The CDR3 is 15 amino acids. From germline, CDR1 is MGHRA and CDR2 YSYEKL. The CDR3 region has the DNA TGCGCCAGCAGCCCCTCGGGGGGGTTGGGAGATACGCAGTATTTT. This translates into CASSPSGGLGDTQYF.

In this sample, this clone turned up a few times. This sequence joins TRBV6-5 and TRBJ1-5, with D maybe TRBD1 (5 bases). The CDR3 has 13 residues. V lost 5 bases and J lost 5, with 10 bases in between. Germline CDR1 and CDR2: MNHEY and SVGAGI. CDR3 loop: CASSQGWYQPQHF. CDR3 in DNA: TGTGCCAGCAGTCAGGGTTGGTATCAGCCCCAGCATTTT.

To note about this clone: Its ends do not fully match the called genes, so a read error is possible. This chain connects TRBV7-9 to TRBJ1-4, with no clear D. The CDR3 has 17 amino acids. In germline, CDR1 is SEHNR, CDR2 FQNEAQ (reference sequence). The CDR3 region has the DNA TGTTCCAGCAGCTTGAGAGCCCGACGGGCAACTAATGAAAAACTGTTTTTT. Protein: CSSSLRARRATNEKLFF.

The V call is TRBV7-2, the J call TRBJ2-1; TRBD1 aligns across 9 bases. Germline-derived CDR1 and CDR2 are SGHTA and FQGNSA. CDR3 length equals 15 residues. J was trimmed by 5 bases and V by 1 base; bases with no gene match: 3. The CDR3 DNA is TGTGCCAGCAGCTTAGTTGGGACAGGGAACAATGAGCAGTTCTTC. Its translation is CASSLVGTGNNEQFF.

V gene TRBV2 combines with J gene TRBJ2-7; 7 nucleotides align to TRBD1. V gave up 10 bases and J gave up 2 bases; unmatched junction bases: 5. The CDR3 consists of 12 residues. Germline lookup yields CDR1 SNHLY and CDR2 FYNNEI. CDR3 in amino acids: CAIEDRTYEQYF. CDR3 DNA: TGTGCCATCGAGGACAGGACCTACGAGCAGTACTTC.

The rearrangement joins TRBV12-5 to TRBJ2-1; D is possibly TRBD2 (5 bases). In germline, CDR1 is LGHNT, CDR2 FRNRAP. Trimming removed 6 bases at V and 5 bases at J, with 11 bases between. This CDR3 is 13 amino acids long. The CDR3 sequence: CASGPSGDNEQFF. In nucleotides, the CDR3 is TGTGCTAGTGGCCCCAGCGGAGACAATGAGCAGTTCTTC. Supplemented by reference TRBV12-5 and TRBJ2-1, the full variable domain reads DARVTQTPRHKVTEMGQEVTMRCQPILGHNTVFWYRQTMMQGLELLAYFRNRAPLDDSGMPKDRFSAEMPDATLATLKIQPSEPRDSAVYFCASGPSGDNEQFFGPGTRLTVL.

The gene calls are TRBV28 and TRBJ2-1; possible D gene TRBD2, 6 bases. CDR1 and CDR2 from the germline V gene are MDHEN and SYDVKM. The CDR3 loop spans 14 amino acids. Trimming took 11 bases from V and 0 from J, leaving 14 bases between them. In DNA form, the CDR3 reads TGTGCCGGTGGCGGGGTAAACTCCTACAATGAGCAGTTCTTC. Its protein product is CAGGGVNSYNEQFF. Looking up the rest from reference TRBV28 and TRBJ2-1 gives the full variable domain: DVKVTQSSRYLVKRTGEKVFLECVQDMDHENMFWYRQDPGLGLRLIYFSYDVKMKEKGDIPEGYSVSREKKERFSLILESASTNQTSMYLCAGGGVNSYNEQFFGPGTRLTVL.

V gene TRBV4-3 combines with J gene TRBJ2-7; tentatively, D is TRBD1 (6 bases). This CDR3 is 16 amino acids long. Germline values: CDR1 LGHNA, CDR2 YSLEER. V lost 1 base, J lost 0 bases, and 13 bases lay in between. The CDR3 sequence: CASSQAWQGTSYEQYF. The CDR3 bases are TGCGCCAGCAGCCAAGCTTGGCAGGGGACCTCCTACGAGCAGTACTTC.

This chain joins TRBV7-6 and TRBJ2-7, with D possibly matching TRBD2 (5 bases). The V and J ends lost 6 bases and 6 bases respectively, with 15 bases between them. The CDR3 has 13 residues. CDR1 SGHVS and CDR2 FNYEAQ come from the germline V gene. As DNA, the CDR3 is TGTGCCAGCAGTCAACGGGGTAGGAGCGAGCAGTACTTC. Translating gives CASSQRGRSEQYF.

Comment on this clone: Other nucleotide sequences in the sample specify the same CDR3. The chain uses TRBV10-3 and TRBJ1-2; maybe TRBD1 (6 bases). From germline, CDR1 is ENHRY and CDR2 SYGVKD. V lost 3 bases, J lost 2 bases, and 7 bases lay in between. The CDR3 is made up of 13 amino acids. The CDR3 coding sequence is TGTGCCATCAGTGATACAGGGAACTATGGCTACACCTTC. It encodes CAISDTGNYGYTF.

The chain links TRBV6-1 to TRBJ2-1, with 16 nucleotides matching TRBD2. CDR3 size: 16 residues. Germline CDR1 is MNHNS and CDR2 is SASEGT. Trimming cost V 4 bases and J 10 bases; bases outside gene matches: 7. CDR3 protein: CASSGGTSGGAEEQFF. In DNA, the CDR3 is TGTGCCAGCAGTGGGGGGACTAGCGGGGGGGCCGAAGAGCAGTTCTTC.

The chain joins TRBV28 to TRBJ2-5, with D possibly matching TRBD1 (6 bases). The CDR3 has 14 residues. Looked up from germline, CDR1 is MDHEN and CDR2 is SYDVKM. The V end lost 1 base, the J end lost 1 base, and 7 bases lay between the germline ends. The CDR3 DNA reads as TGTGCCAGCAGTTTATCGGACAGCCAAGAGACCCAGTACTTC. Its translation: CASSLSDSQETQYF.

The rearrangement links TRBV21-1 to TRBJ2-5; whether TRBD2, the table's D call, matches the DNA was not checked. TRBV21-1 is tagged as a pseudogene. The CDR3 is 17 amino acids. This CDR3 reads CASSKHRTSGARETQYF. In DNA form, the CDR3 reads TGTGCCAGCAGCAAACATCGGACTAGCGGGGCACGAGAGACCCAGTACTTC.

CDR3 sequence reads: CSVKGLADTGELFF. The CDR3 DNA follows: TGCAGCGTTAAGGGACTAGCGGACACCGGGGAGCTGTTTTTT. V and J are TRBV29-1 and TRBJ2-2; TRBD2 agrees at 11 bases. Germline-derived CDR1 and CDR2 are SQVTM and ANQGSEA. The CDR3 contains 14 residues. The V gene end was trimmed by 5 bases and the J gene end by 3 bases; junction bases not matched to a gene: 2.

Here the CDR3 reads CATARGGGANTGELFF. The CDR3 bases are TGTGCCACCGCCCGCGGGGGCGGCGCGAACACCGGGGAGCTGTTTTTT. The chain is built from TRBV19 and TRBJ2-2, with TRBD2 as a possible D gene (7 bases). V gave up 10 bases and J gave up 0 bases, with 18 bases separating them. Germline loops: CDR1 LNHDA, CDR2 SQIVND (reference sequence). This CDR3 comprises 16 residues.

This clone was seen more than once but under ten times. CDR3 residues: CASSLTPHRDEKLFF. CDR3 DNA sequence: TGTGCCAGCAGCTTAACCCCCCACAGGGACGAAAAACTGTTTTTT. This chain links TRBV7-2 with TRBJ1-4; D is perhaps TRBD1 (6 bases). V was cut by 2 bases and J by 8 bases, with 15 bases left in between. Germline values: CDR1 SGHTA, CDR2 FQGNSA. This CDR3 is built from 15 residues.

The CDR3 protein is CASSQGRRDRSHNTQYF. In DNA form, the CDR3 reads TGCGCCAGCAGCCAAGGCCGCCGGGACAGGAGTCACAATACGCAGTATTTT. This chain links TRBV4-3 with TRBJ2-3; 8 nucleotides match TRBD1. Germline V lookup: CDR1 LGHNA, CDR2 YSLEER. The V segment lost 1 base and the J segment 7 bases; nucleotides outside the gene matches: 13. This CDR3 has 17 amino acids.

Notes on this clone: The junction shows a germline mismatch at one end, possibly a read error. The V call is TRBV7-9, the J call TRBJ2-7; tentative D call: TRBD1 (5 bases). CDR1 is SEHNR, CDR2 FQNEAQ, per germline (reference sequence). This CDR3 region has 12 residues. This chain's CDR3 is CSSSLTAYEQYF. As DNA, the CDR3 is TGTTCCAGCAGCTTGACAGCCTACGAGCAGTACTTC.